This TCR beta chain came from a study of beta chain features in type 1 diabetes. Study as a whole: There were some 98 million sorted cells examined across all samples.

As every portion of the isolated RNA was reverse transcribed, the sequencing read expressed TCRB transcripts. Profiling relied on immunoSEQ multiplex PCR, and the TCRdb table lists in-frame clones only, not all of them. The sample yields about 370,000 clones, 8.5% to 10% seen once. The length of the CDR3 is 13 residues. V was pared by 2 bases and J by 3 bases, with 9 bases between. The germline CDR1 and CDR2 sequences are SGHNT and YYREEE (reference sequence). The table lists this clone with many counts. Its antigen is unidentified. Study-level results: The study found moderately but significantly shorter TCRB CDR3s in all four CD4+ subsets of Type 1 diabetes patients. A cDNA-based sequencing approach could over-represent cells with high TCR expression.

Source material: central memory CD4+ T cells from blood. The origin of this receptor is a man younger than 45 with type 1 diabetes. The chain is built from TRBV5-4 and TRBJ2-7; weak D call: TRBD2 (6 bases). CDR3 residues: CASSFDGGYEQYF. The CDR3 DNA is TGTGCCAGCAGCTTCGACGGGGGCTACGAGCAGTACTTC.